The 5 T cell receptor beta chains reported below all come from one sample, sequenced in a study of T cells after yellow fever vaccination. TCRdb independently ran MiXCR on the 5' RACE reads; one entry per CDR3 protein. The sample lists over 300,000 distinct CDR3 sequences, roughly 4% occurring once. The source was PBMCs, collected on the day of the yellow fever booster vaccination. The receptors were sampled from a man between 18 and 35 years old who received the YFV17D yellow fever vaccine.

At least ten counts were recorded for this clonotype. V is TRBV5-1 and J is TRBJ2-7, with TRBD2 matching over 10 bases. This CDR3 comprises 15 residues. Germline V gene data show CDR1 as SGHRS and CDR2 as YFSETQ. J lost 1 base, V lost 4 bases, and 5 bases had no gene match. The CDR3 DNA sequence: TGCGCCAGCAGCAGGAGTAGCGGGGGGTCCTACGAGCAGTACGTC. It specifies CASSRSSGGSYEQYV.

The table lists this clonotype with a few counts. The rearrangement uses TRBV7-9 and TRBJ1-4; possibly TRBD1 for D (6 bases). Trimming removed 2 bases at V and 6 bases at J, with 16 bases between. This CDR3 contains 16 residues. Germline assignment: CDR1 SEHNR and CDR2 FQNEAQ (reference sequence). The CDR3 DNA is TGTGCCAGCAGCTTATTACAGGGACTCAGCGATGAAAAACTGTTTTTT. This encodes CASSLLQGLSDEKLFF.

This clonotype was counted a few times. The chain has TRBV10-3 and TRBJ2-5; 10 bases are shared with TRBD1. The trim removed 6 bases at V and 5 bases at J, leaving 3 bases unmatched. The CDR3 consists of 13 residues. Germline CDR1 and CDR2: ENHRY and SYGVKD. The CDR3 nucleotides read TGTGCCATCAGGCCGGGACAGGGGGAGACCCAGTACTTC. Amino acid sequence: CAIRPGQGETQYF.

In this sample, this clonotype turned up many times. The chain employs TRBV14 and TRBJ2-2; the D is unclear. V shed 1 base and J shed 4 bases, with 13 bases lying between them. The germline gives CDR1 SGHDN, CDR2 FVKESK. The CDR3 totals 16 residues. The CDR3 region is CASSQGAIPVTGELFF. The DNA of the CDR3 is TGTGCCAGCAGCCAAGGGGCAATCCCGGTCACCGGGGAGCTGTTTTTT.

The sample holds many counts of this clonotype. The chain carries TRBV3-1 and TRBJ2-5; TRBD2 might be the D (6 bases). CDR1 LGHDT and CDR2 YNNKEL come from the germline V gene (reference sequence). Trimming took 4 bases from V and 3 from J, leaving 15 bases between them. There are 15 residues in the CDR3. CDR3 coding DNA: TGTGCCAGCAGCCGTCCGGGACTCCCAGAAGAGACCCAGTACTTC. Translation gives CASSRPGLPEETQYF.